The 31 T cell receptor beta chains presented below share a single source sample, sequenced in a study of cytomegalovirus exposure and HLA in healthy donors. PCR primers comprised 60 Vbeta and 13 Jbeta primers. The table came from immunoSEQ multiplex PCR; TCRdb's copy has only in-frame clones and leaves some out. The sample yields 210,000 or so clones, approximately 84% seen once. The sample consisted of PBMCs. These TCRs come from a girl aged 2 to 9 in good health and CMV-seronegative.

The chain is built from TRBV2 and TRBJ2-7; D is possibly TRBD2 (6 bases). V was trimmed by 7 bases and J by 0 bases, leaving 13 bases between them. The CDR3 covers 14 residues. Germline CDR1 reads SNHLY; CDR2 reads FYNNEI. The CDR3 sequence is CASIGGAVSYEQYF. The CDR3 DNA follows: TGTGCCAGCATCGGAGGGGCGGTCTCCTACGAGCAGTACTTC.

The chain is built from TRBV11-2 and TRBJ2-7; 8 positions agree with TRBD2. This CDR3 has 15 residues. Germline CDR1 reads SGHAT; CDR2 reads FQNNGV. Germline trimming cut 2 bases from V and 2 bases from J; bases unmatched to any gene: 5. The CDR3 region has the DNA TGTGCCAGCAGCTTACTAGCGGGTGGAGCCTACGAGCAGTACTTC. This sequence encodes CASSLLAGGAYEQYF.

The J gene is TRBJ2-3, the V gene TRBV5-3; 8 bases align to TRBD1. TRBV5-3 is labeled an ORF, and its function is uncertain. The junction had 10 bases not matched to a gene; V was cut back by 4 bases and J by 6 bases. The length of the CDR3 is 15 residues. As DNA, the CDR3 is TGTGCCAGAAGCCAAAGTGACAGGGGCGGCGATACGCAGTATTTT. It translates to CARSQSDRGGDTQYF.

The chain is built from TRBV6-5 and TRBJ1-2; D is uncertain. This CDR3 has 13 amino acids. Per germline, CDR1 MNHEY and CDR2 SVGAGI. Trimming stripped 6 bases from V and 10 bases from J, with 18 bases between. In nucleotides, the CDR3 is TGTGCCAGCAGCACCGGACTATTAGCGATCTACACCTTC. As protein: CASSTGLLAIYTF.

The rearrangement joins TRBV5-4 to TRBJ2-3, with 10 bases identical to TRBD2. Germline V gives CDR1 SGHNT, CDR2 YYREEE (reference sequence). V lost 4 bases and J lost 2; bases outside the gene matches: 13. This CDR3 spans 18 amino acids. DNA of the CDR3: TGTGCCAGCAGCCCATTACCTCGGACTAGCGGCATCACAGATACGCAGTATTTT. Its protein is CASSPLPRTSGITDTQYF.

The rearrangement uses TRBV5-1 and TRBJ2-7; D possibly corresponds to TRBD1 (6 bases). This CDR3 has 15 residues. The germline gives CDR1 SGHRS, CDR2 YFSETQ. Trimming removed 4 bases from V and 7 bases from J, with 21 bases in between. CDR3 region: CASSATQGAAGEQYF. CDR3 DNA sequence: TGCGCCAGCAGCGCCACACAGGGCGCGGCAGGGGAGCAGTACTTC. Filled out from reference TRBV5-1 and TRBJ2-7, the complete variable domain reads KAGVTQTPRYLIKTRGQQVTLSCSPISGHRSVSWYQQTPGQGLQFLFEYFSETQRNKGNFPGRFSGRQFSNSRSEMNVSTLELGDSALYLCASSATQGAAGEQYFGPGTRLTVT.

This clone appeared a few times. The chain has TRBV6-5 and TRBJ2-7, with no clear D. The CDR3 runs to 13 residues. The V end lost 2 bases, the J end lost 3 bases, and 8 bases lay between the germline ends. Germline V gene lookup returns CDR1 MNHEY and CDR2 SVGAGI. CDR3 sequence reads: CASSYTTGYEQYF. The CDR3 bases are TGTGCCAGCAGTTACACTACGGGCTACGAGCAGTACTTC.

V is TRBV7-3 and J is TRBJ2-1; 8 bases map to TRBD1. Germline values: CDR1 SGHTA, CDR2 FQGTGA. The CDR3 runs 17 residues. V trimming: 2 bases; J trimming: 4 bases; junction bases outside the gene matches: 10. The DNA for the CDR3 is TGTGCCAGCAGCTTATTCCCTCCGGGACAGGCTTACAATGAGCAGTTCTTC. Translating gives CASSLFPPGQAYNEQFF.

This clone was seen once. The chain employs TRBV6-5 and TRBJ2-7; tentatively, D is TRBD2 (5 bases). There are 14 residues in the CDR3. The V gene's germline CDR1 is MNHEY and CDR2 SVGAGI. V was trimmed by 6 bases and J by 1 base, leaving 13 bases between them. The CDR3 sequence: CASRTTVLSYEQYF. CDR3 in DNA: TGTGCCAGCAGGACTACCGTCCTTTCCTACGAGCAGTACTTC.

The chain joins TRBV27 to TRBJ2-5, with 8 bases identical to TRBD1. Trimming at V came to 6 bases and at J to 4 bases, leaving 4 bases not matched to a gene. The V gene's germline CDR1 is MNHEY and CDR2 SMNVEV (reference sequence). The CDR3 spans 13 residues. The CDR3 nucleotides are TGTGCCAGCAGCCGACAGGGGAGAGAGACCCAGTACTTC. It is translated as CASSRQGRETQYF.

The CDR3 DNA reads as TGTGCCAGCAGTTTCCGGCAGGGGGTTGCTAATGAAAAACTGTTTTTT. Its translation: CASSFRQGVANEKLFF. This chain links TRBV27 with TRBJ1-4, with 7 bases fitting TRBD1. Losses at the gene ends were 3 bases for V and 3 bases for J; bases not matched to a gene: 7. This CDR3 spans 16 amino acids. Germline CDR1 MNHEY, CDR2 SMNVEV (reference sequence).

The CDR3 is CASSSGTGLSGANVLTF. CDR3 coding DNA: TGTGCCAGCAGCTCCGGGACAGGGCTCTCTGGGGCCAACGTCCTGACTTTC. The chain recombines TRBV5-4 with TRBJ2-6; 9 bases line up with TRBD1. The V segment lost 3 bases and the J segment 0 bases; nucleotides outside the gene matches: 4. CDR3 size: 17 residues. Germline V gene data show CDR1 as SGHNT and CDR2 as YYREEE (reference sequence).

The V gene is TRBV5-5, the J gene TRBJ1-1; TRBD1 is a possible D gene (5 bases). Germline V gene data show CDR1 as SGHKS and CDR2 as YYEKEE (reference sequence). The length of the CDR3 is 14 residues. Between the trimmed V and J ends, which lost 2 bases and 7 bases, there was a span of 15 bases. CDR3 nucleotides: TGTGCCAGCAGCTTCGCGGGGCGCTCCGATGAAGCTTTCTTT. Protein: CASSFAGRSDEAFF.

The chain uses TRBV30 and TRBJ2-3, with 7 bases aligning to TRBD1. J was trimmed by 1 base and V by 0 bases; bases with no gene match: 13. Germline values: CDR1 GTSNPN, CDR2 SVGIG (reference sequence). The CDR3 is made up of 18 amino acids. CDR3 nucleotide sequence: TGTGCCTGGAGTGTGGGATCGGTGATAGGGGGCGGCACAGATACGCAGTATTTT. This encodes CAWSVGSVIGGGTDTQYF.

The CDR3 DNA sequence: TGTGCCAGCAGCTTGGAGGTGGGAGTGGATACGCAGTATTTT. Translated: CASSLEVGVDTQYF. The V and J genes are TRBV5-4 and TRBJ2-3; D is possibly TRBD2 (5 bases). Trimming left V 0 bases short and J 6 bases short, with 11 bases between. Germline-derived CDR1 and CDR2 are SGHNT and YYREEE (reference sequence). This CDR3 has 14 residues.

The chain recombines TRBV7-9 with TRBJ1-3, with 7 bases that match TRBD1. With V trimmed by 4 bases and J by 2 bases, 11 bases remained unmatched. Germline V lookup: CDR1 SEHNR, CDR2 FQNEAQ (reference sequence). This CDR3 spans 17 amino acids. CDR3: CASSYPQGLGTGNTIYF. The CDR3, as DNA: TGTGCCAGCAGCTACCCACAGGGGTTGGGGACTGGAAACACCATATATTTT.

This rearrangement joins TRBV5-1 to TRBJ2-1; 8 bases are a match to TRBD2. This CDR3 comprises 16 residues. J lost 3 bases, V lost 0 bases, and 5 bases had no gene match. Germline V gene data show CDR1 as SGHRS and CDR2 as YFSETQ. CDR3 sequence reads: CASSLGGSGNYNEQFF. CDR3 nucleotide sequence: TGCGCCAGCAGCTTGGGTGGTAGCGGGAACTACAATGAGCAGTTCTTC.

The chain employs TRBV6-5 and TRBJ2-1, with TRBD2 identical over 8 bases. Losses at the gene ends were 0 bases for V and 2 bases for J; bases not matched to a gene: 3. Germline V gene lookup returns CDR1 MNHEY and CDR2 SVGAGI. The CDR3 runs 16 residues. In DNA, the CDR3 is TGTGCCAGCAGTTACTCTCGGGGGGGGACCTACAATGAGCAGTTCTTC. It translates to CASSYSRGGTYNEQFF.

The chain combines TRBV7-6 with TRBJ2-5, with D possibly matching TRBD2 (5 bases). The end of the DNA fits TRBJ2-7 better, so the J call may be wrong. This CDR3 is built from 15 residues. From germline, CDR1 is SGHVS and CDR2 FNYEAQ. CDR3 in amino acids: CASSVEVARSYEQYF. CDR3 nucleotide sequence: TGTGCCAGCAGCGTGGAGGTAGCAAGATCCTACGAGCAGTACTTC.

This chain's CDR3 is CASKGTGLYEQYF. In DNA form, the CDR3 reads TGTGCCAGTAAGGGGACAGGGCTCTACGAGCAGTACTTC. J is TRBJ2-7 and V is TRBV2; 9 bases match TRBD1. In germline, CDR1 is SNHLY, CDR2 FYNNEI. Unmatched junction bases numbered 6, after V lost 9 bases and J lost 3 bases. This CDR3 is built from 13 residues.

This chain joins TRBV18 and TRBJ2-3; 13 bases agree with TRBD2. Germline values: CDR1 KGHSH, CDR2 LQKENI. The CDR3 loop spans 15 amino acids. The V segment lost 6 bases and the J segment 4 bases; nucleotides outside the gene matches: 4. Written as DNA, the CDR3 is TGTGCCAGCTCTCTACTAGCGGGAGGGCCAGATACGCAGTATTTT. Translated: CASSLLAGGPDTQYF. The full variable domain, in which reference TRBV18 and TRBJ2-3 provide the parts outside the CDR3, is NAGVMQNPRHLVRRRGQEARLRCSPMKGHSHVYWYRQLPEEGLKFMVYLQKENIIDESGMPKERFSAEFPKEGPSILRIQQVVRGDSAAYFCASSLLAGGPDTQYFGPGTRLTVL.

The rearrangement uses TRBV5-4 and TRBJ2-7, with 8 bases that match TRBD2. V was clipped by 4 bases and J by 3 bases; unmatched bases: 3. Germline CDR1 reads SGHNT; CDR2 reads YYREEE (reference sequence). CDR3 length: 13 residues. The DNA of the CDR3 is TGTGCCAGCAGCCCAGCGGGAGACTACGAGCAGTACTTC. Amino acids: CASSPAGDYEQYF.

The chain is built from TRBV4-1 and TRBJ2-2; the D is unclear. This CDR3 has 16 residues. Germline CDR1 and CDR2: MGHRA and YSYEKL. V gave up 4 bases and J gave up 0 bases, with 12 bases separating them. The CDR3: CASSPVGLANTGELFF. The CDR3 DNA reads TGCGCCAGCAGCCCCGTGGGCCTCGCGAACACCGGGGAGCTGTTTTTT.

The chain uses TRBV6-1 and TRBJ2-5, with 13 bases aligning to TRBD2. CDR3 size: 15 residues. Trimming cost V 8 bases and J 7 bases; bases outside gene matches: 10. Germline CDR1 and CDR2: MNHNS and SASEGT. The CDR3 is CASLLLAGGPGTQYF. Here the CDR3 DNA reads TGTGCCAGCCTCTTACTAGCGGGGGGGCCGGGGACCCAGTACTTC.

The chain links TRBV4-1 to TRBJ2-3; 9 positions match TRBD1. The trim removed 4 bases at V and 0 bases at J, leaving 5 bases unmatched. This CDR3 is 16 amino acids long. The germline V gene encodes CDR1 MGHRA and CDR2 YSYEKL. CDR3 region: CASSRTGGFSTDTQYF. In DNA, the CDR3 is TGCGCCAGCAGCCGAACAGGGGGCTTCAGCACAGATACGCAGTATTTT.

V and J are TRBV4-2 and TRBJ1-3; a weak D match, TRBD1 (6 bases). This CDR3 contains 16 residues. Germline V gene data show CDR1 as LGHNA and CDR2 as YNFKEQ. V was shortened by 0 bases and J by 4 bases, with 13 bases between the two germline ends. The CDR3 DNA follows: TGTGCCAGCAGCCAAGACGCGGGGGCATCAGGAAACACCATATATTTT. It is translated as CASSQDAGASGNTIYF.

The CDR3 region is CASSWTGRGYEQYF. CDR3 nucleotide sequence: TGCGCCAGCAGCTGGACAGGGAGGGGCTACGAGCAGTACTTC. The chain recombines TRBV5-1 with TRBJ2-7; tentatively, D is TRBD1 (8 bases). Germline-derived CDR1 and CDR2 are SGHRS and YFSETQ. The CDR3 covers 14 residues. The V end lost 3 bases, the J end lost 3 bases, and 13 bases lay between the germline ends. Based on the CDR3 plus reference TRBV5-1 and TRBJ2-7, the full variable domain is KAGVTQTPRYLIKTRGQQVTLSCSPISGHRSVSWYQQTPGQGLQFLFEYFSETQRNKGNFPGRFSGRQFSNSRSEMNVSTLELGDSALYLCASSWTGRGYEQYFGPGTRLTVT.

V is TRBV7-9 and J is TRBJ2-7; TRBD1 matches 9 bases. The CDR3 is made up of 14 amino acids. Trimming at V came to 11 bases and at J to 3 bases, leaving 11 bases not matched to a gene. The V gene's germline CDR1 is SEHNR and CDR2 FQNEAQ (reference sequence). CDR3 nucleotides: TGTGCCGTTCGTACAGACAGGGGGGACTACGAGCAGTACTTC. This encodes CAVRTDRGDYEQYF.

The gene calls are TRBV15 and TRBJ1-2, with D possibly TRBD1 on 6 matching bases. The ends were cut back, 1 base at V and 6 bases at J, with 15 bases in the middle. The CDR3 runs to 15 residues. CDR1 is LNHNV, CDR2 YYDKDF, per germline (reference sequence). The CDR3 sequence is CATSRAEDSPDGYTF. CDR3 bases: TGTGCCACCAGCAGAGCTGAGGACAGCCCCGATGGCTACACCTTC.

V and J are TRBV7-2 and TRBJ1-1, with 8 bases that match TRBD1. This CDR3 has 13 residues. J lost 4 bases, V lost 7 bases, and 5 bases had no gene match. CDR1 is SGHTA and CDR2 is FQGNSA in the germline V gene. The CDR3 region is CASTFGQGTEAFF. For the CDR3, the DNA is TGTGCCAGCACCTTCGGACAGGGCACTGAAGCTTTCTTT.

In its sample, this clone was seen once. This sequence joins TRBV4-2 and TRBJ2-2, with D maybe TRBD2 (7 bases). Germline-derived CDR1 and CDR2 are LGHNA and YNFKEQ. Between the trimmed V and J ends, which lost 6 bases and 5 bases, there was a span of 22 bases. CDR3 length equals 17 residues. The CDR3, as DNA: TGTGCCAGCAGGCTTTCTACCCGGGGGGCGGGTACCGGGGAGCTGTTTTTT. Amino acids: CASRLSTRGAGTGELFF.